These 5 T cell receptor beta chains originate from one sample sequenced in a study of T-cell reconstitution after alpha-beta-depleted transplantation in children. The TCRbeta library incorporated unique molecular identifiers. TCRdb passed the PCR reads through MiXCR, listing each CDR3 protein once. Here the sample spans hundreds of thousands of distinct CDR3 sequences, approximately 14% being singletons. The input for sequencing was PBMCs, taken before TCRalphabeta/CD19-depleted stem cell transplant. These receptor sequences come from a girl aged 2 to 10 with congenital amegakaryocytic thrombocytopenia, due to receive a stem cell transplant.

This clonotype was seen ten or more times. The genes are TRBV27 and TRBJ2-3, with TRBD2 identical over 9 bases. The CDR3 covers 16 residues. CDR1 is MNHEY, CDR2 SMNVEV, per germline (reference sequence). The V and J ends lost 4 bases and 3 bases, in that order; junction bases with no gene match: 8. CDR3 in amino acids: CASSWLGREGTDTQYF. CDR3 DNA sequence: TGTGCCAGCAGTTGGCTGGGGCGGGAGGGAACAGATACGCAGTATTTT.

CDR3 residues: CASSLGGLPIHEQFF. CDR3 in DNA: TGTGCCAGCAGCTTAGGGGGGCTACCTATTCATGAGCAGTTCTTC. The chain links TRBV7-8 to TRBJ2-1, with D maybe TRBD1 (6 bases). Germline V gives CDR1 SGHVS, CDR2 FQNEAQ. This CDR3 has 15 residues. V lost 1 base and J lost 8, with 15 bases in between.

The V and J genes are TRBV5-1 and TRBJ2-7, with D possibly matching TRBD2 (6 bases). The V gene's germline CDR1 is SGHRS and CDR2 YFSETQ. Between the trimmed V and J ends, which lost 7 bases and 5 bases, there was a span of 19 bases. CDR3 length: 14 residues. This CDR3 is CASRLTRSAHEQYF. Here the CDR3 DNA reads TGCGCCAGCCGCCTGACTAGATCGGCCCACGAGCAGTACTTC.

The genes are TRBV28 and TRBJ2-7; tentative D call: TRBD2 (5 bases). V was shortened by 3 bases and J by 2 bases, with 14 bases between the two germline ends. Germline-derived CDR1 and CDR2 are MDHEN and SYDVKM. The CDR3 is made up of 15 amino acids. CDR3: CASSLSGERAYEQYF. Written as DNA, the CDR3 is TGTGCCAGCAGTTTGTCCGGGGAAAGGGCCTACGAGCAGTACTTC.

This clonotype was found many times. V gene TRBV20-1 combines with J gene TRBJ2-3; 8 bases match TRBD1. J was trimmed by 6 bases and V by 1 base; bases with no gene match: 12. The CDR3 loop spans 16 amino acids. Germline assignment: CDR1 DFQATT and CDR2 SNEGSKA (reference sequence). The CDR3 DNA reads as TGCAGTGCTAGAGTCGAGACAGGGGCGGAGGGGGATACGCAGTATTTT. This sequence encodes CSARVETGAEGDTQYF.